This passage covers 17 T cell receptor beta chains from one sample sequenced in a study of shared clonotypes between healthy human individuals. Sequencing used immunoSEQ multiplex PCR; TCRdb keeps in-frame clones, though not all of them. Here the sample spans more than 1,200,000 clones, less than 99% being singletons. Material for sequencing was naive CD4+ T cells sorted from blood. Described subset: CD45RA+ positively selected. The receptors shown here come from a man younger than 40 in good health.

This rearrangement joins TRBV18 to TRBJ2-1; D not resolved. The V end lost 3 bases, the J end lost 1 base, and 7 bases lay between the germline ends. Germline CDR1 and CDR2: KGHSH and LQKENI. The length of the CDR3 is 14 residues. CDR3 residues: CASSPRLSYNEQFF. The CDR3 DNA sequence: TGTGCCAGCTCACCCCGATTATCCTACAATGAGCAGTTCTTC.

The chain carries TRBV7-2 and TRBJ1-4; D is possibly TRBD1 (6 bases). The germline V and J ends were trimmed by 1 base and 10 bases, with 13 bases remaining between them. This CDR3 has 14 amino acids. From germline, CDR1 is SGHTA and CDR2 FQGNSA. The DNA of the CDR3 is TGTGCCAGCAGCTTAGTCGGCCAGGGGTTAAAACTGTTTTTT. Its translation is CASSLVGQGLKLFF.

The count of this clone is one. V usage is TRBV7-9 and J usage is TRBJ2-7; tentative D call: TRBD1 (7 bases). CDR3 length: 16 residues. Germline assignment: CDR1 SEHNR and CDR2 FQNEAQ (reference sequence). V shed 0 bases and J shed 6 bases, with 18 bases lying between them. The CDR3 reads CASSLAGRTGPIEQYF. The DNA of the CDR3 is TGTGCCAGCAGCTTAGCAGGGAGGACAGGACCTATCGAGCAGTACTTC.

The chain joins TRBV5-4 to TRBJ2-2, with 10 bases aligning to TRBD1. CDR1 SGHNT and CDR2 YYREEE come from the germline V gene (reference sequence). The V and J ends lost 4 bases and 6 bases, in that order; junction bases with no gene match: 9. The CDR3 has 16 residues. In DNA form, the CDR3 reads TGTGCCAGCAGCGGGACAGGGGCGAATTTCCCCGGGGAGCTGTTTTTT. This translates into CASSGTGANFPGELFF.

This clone has only one observation. The chain is built from TRBV4-1 and TRBJ2-1; the D is unclear. The CDR3 consists of 14 residues. V was pared by 0 bases and J by 2 bases, with 5 bases between. Germline V gene lookup returns CDR1 MGHRA and CDR2 YSYEKL. The CDR3 reads CASSQDLPYNEQFF. CDR3 DNA sequence: TGCGCCAGCAGCCAAGATCTTCCCTACAATGAGCAGTTCTTC.

The J gene is TRBJ2-1, the V gene TRBV10-1; TRBD2 matches 14 bases. In germline, CDR1 is WNHNN, CDR2 SYGVQD (reference sequence). With V trimmed by 4 bases and J by 9 bases, 5 bases remained unmatched. This CDR3 contains 15 residues. The CDR3 DNA is TGCGCCAGCAGTGGACTAGCGGGAGGGCCAGGTGAGCAGTTCTTC. It specifies CASSGLAGGPGEQFF.

With regard to this clone: The sample has other DNA sequences that encode this CDR3 too. The rearrangement uses TRBV7-2 and TRBJ2-7; no firm D call. The CDR3 runs to 11 residues. Trimming removed 2 bases from V and 6 bases from J, with 5 bases in between. CDR1 SGHTA and CDR2 FQGNSA come from the germline V gene. The DNA for the CDR3 is TGTGCCAGCAGCTTAAGAGGCGAGCAGTACTTC. Its protein is CASSLRGEQYF. The full variable domain, completed using reference TRBV7-2 and TRBJ2-7, is GAGVSQSPSNKVTEKGKDVELRCDPISGHTALYWYRQSLGQGLEFLIYFQGNSAPDKSGLPSDRFSAERTGGSVSTLTIQRTQQEDSAVYLCASSLRGEQYFGPGTRLTVT.

The rearrangement links TRBV6-6 to TRBJ2-3, with a tentative D call TRBD2 (6 bases). The CDR3 loop spans 15 amino acids. Trimming removed 5 bases at V and 2 bases at J, with 14 bases between. Germline V gene lookup returns CDR1 MNHNY and CDR2 SVGAGI (reference sequence). CDR3 in DNA: TGTGCCAGCAGTGGCGGGGAGGATTTCACAGATACGCAGTATTTT. This sequence encodes CASSGGEDFTDTQYF.

V gene TRBV19 combines with J gene TRBJ2-2, with 13 bases identical to TRBD2. The CDR3 runs 17 residues. Trimming removed 7 bases from V and 0 bases from J; junction bases left unmatched: 5. Germline V gene sequence: CDR1 LNHDA, CDR2 SQIVND (reference sequence). CDR3 DNA: TGTGCCAGTAACTACGGGACTAGCGGGGCGAACACCGGGGAGCTGTTTTTT. As protein: CASNYGTSGANTGELFF.

The rearrangement uses TRBV29-1 and TRBJ2-5; D possibly uses TRBD1 or TRBD2 (7 bases each). This CDR3 region has 13 residues. CDR1 and CDR2 (germline): SQVTM, ANQGSEA. V lost 4 bases and J lost 5, with 14 bases in between. CDR3 amino acids: CSVANRGGETQYF. DNA of the CDR3: TGCAGCGTTGCGAACAGGGGAGGGGAGACCCAGTACTTC.

This clone was found once. J is TRBJ2-7 and V is TRBV20-1, with D possibly TRBD1 on 6 matching bases. The V gene lost 4 bases and the J gene lost 4 bases, with 8 bases spanning the gap. Germline V lookup: CDR1 DFQATT, CDR2 SNEGSKA (reference sequence). CDR3 length: 11 residues. The CDR3 DNA is TGCAGTGCTAACAGGGTTTACGAGCAGTACTTC. Encoded protein: CSANRVYEQYF.

V gene TRBV5-1 combines with J gene TRBJ2-6; D is uncertain. The V and J ends lost 3 bases and 0 bases respectively, with 16 bases between them. Germline V gives CDR1 SGHRS, CDR2 YFSETQ. This CDR3 region has 18 residues. The CDR3 DNA reads as TGCGCCAGCAGCTGGGATATGGGGTCTAGCTCTGGGGCCAACGTCCTGACTTTC. It yields the protein CASSWDMGSSSGANVLTF.

The chain uses TRBV11-2 and TRBJ2-5; 9 nucleotides match TRBD1. The CDR3 runs 15 residues. After removal of 1 base from V and 5 bases from J, the junction contained 5 bases not matched to a gene. Germline-derived CDR1 and CDR2 are SGHAT and FQNNGV. The CDR3 region has the DNA TGTGCCAGCAGCTTAGGGAACAGGGGGCAGGAGACCCAGTACTTC. Translating gives CASSLGNRGQETQYF.

V gene TRBV7-2 combines with J gene TRBJ2-5, with D tentatively TRBD2 (5 bases). The CDR3 has 15 amino acids. Deletions cut 4 bases from V and 4 bases from J, with 16 bases between. Germline values: CDR1 SGHTA, CDR2 FQGNSA. CDR3 sequence: CASSSTSVLGETQYF. CDR3 sequence (DNA): TGTGCCAGCAGCTCAACTAGTGTCCTAGGAGAGACCCAGTACTTC.

Concerning this clone itself: This sample also contains other DNA sequences that code for the same CDR3. CDR3 loop: CASSPWTGGSYEQYF. The DNA for the CDR3 is TGTGCCAGCTCACCATGGACGGGGGGGTCCTACGAGCAGTACTTC. The gene calls are TRBV18 and TRBJ2-7; 8 bases fit TRBD2. With V trimmed by 2 bases and J by 1 base, 4 bases remained unmatched. The length of the CDR3 is 15 residues. Germline-derived CDR1 and CDR2 are KGHSH and LQKENI.

The V gene is TRBV20-1, the J gene TRBJ2-7, with D perhaps matching TRBD2 (5 bases). Germline CDR1 reads DFQATT; CDR2 reads SNEGSKA (reference sequence). This CDR3 has 11 amino acids. The ends were cut back, 6 bases at V and 2 bases at J, with 8 bases in the middle. CDR3 loop: CSATLAYEQYF. Here the CDR3 DNA reads TGCAGTGCCACACTAGCCTACGAGCAGTACTTC.

V and J are TRBV2 and TRBJ2-4; possibly TRBD1 for D (6 bases). CDR1 and CDR2 (germline): SNHLY, FYNNEI. The V and J ends lost 5 bases and 0 bases respectively, with 11 bases between them. The CDR3 has 15 amino acids. The CDR3 here is CASSQGHLAKNIQYF. The CDR3 DNA reads as TGTGCCAGCAGTCAGGGACATTTAGCCAAAAACATTCAGTACTTC.